This TCR beta chain originates from a study of high-grade serous ovarian cancer treatment subgroups. About the research overall: Samples averaged around 14,000 reads and several thousand unique TCR beta rearrangements.

CDR1 and CDR2 (germline): MNHNY, SVGAGI (reference sequence). The CDR3 is 15 residues long. The V end was cut by 6 bases, the J end by 4 bases, with 18 bases between. The tumor samples were collected prior to definitive surgery or chemotherapy. Whole-study results and caveats: Repertoire similarity ranged roughly 0.1 to 0.85 between tumors of one patient. Spatial context was lost because tumors were sequenced in bulk. The analyses considered CDR3 and ignored CDR1 and CDR2.

Sequencing used immunoSEQ multiplex PCR; TCRdb keeps in-frame clones, though not all of them. This sample has about 15,000 clones, with under 85% found just once. A note on this clone: Its cognate antigen is unknown.

The sample taken for sequencing was tumor tissue. V and J are TRBV6-6 and TRBJ1-2; a weak D match, TRBD1 (5 bases). The source of this sequence is a human donor with high-grade serous ovarian cancer. The CDR3 region is CASSYGGWASYGYTF. The CDR3 bases are TGTGCCAGCAGCTACGGGGGTTGGGCCTCCTATGGCTACACCTTC.